This TCR beta chain was captured in a study of T cell changes during pregnancy in multiple sclerosis. This clone was seen just once. Clones were read by immunoSEQ multiplex PCR, and TCRdb kept only the in-frame ones, dropping some. The table shows some 100,000 clones, with over 85% occurring only once. V lost 5 bases and J 2 bases, leaving 4 bases between the germline ends. CDR3 length: 12 amino acids. In germline, CDR1 is SGHAT, CDR2 FQNNGV. V gene TRBV11-2 combines with J gene TRBJ2-1; D remains unclear. This specimen consisted of peripheral blood, obtained in the second trimester of pregnancy. This clonotype was sampled from a female donor with multiple sclerosis, enrolled in a pregnancy study. The CDR3 sequence: CASSRAYNEQFF. In DNA form, the CDR3 reads TGTGCCAGCAGCCGAGCCTACAATGAGCAGTTCTTC.